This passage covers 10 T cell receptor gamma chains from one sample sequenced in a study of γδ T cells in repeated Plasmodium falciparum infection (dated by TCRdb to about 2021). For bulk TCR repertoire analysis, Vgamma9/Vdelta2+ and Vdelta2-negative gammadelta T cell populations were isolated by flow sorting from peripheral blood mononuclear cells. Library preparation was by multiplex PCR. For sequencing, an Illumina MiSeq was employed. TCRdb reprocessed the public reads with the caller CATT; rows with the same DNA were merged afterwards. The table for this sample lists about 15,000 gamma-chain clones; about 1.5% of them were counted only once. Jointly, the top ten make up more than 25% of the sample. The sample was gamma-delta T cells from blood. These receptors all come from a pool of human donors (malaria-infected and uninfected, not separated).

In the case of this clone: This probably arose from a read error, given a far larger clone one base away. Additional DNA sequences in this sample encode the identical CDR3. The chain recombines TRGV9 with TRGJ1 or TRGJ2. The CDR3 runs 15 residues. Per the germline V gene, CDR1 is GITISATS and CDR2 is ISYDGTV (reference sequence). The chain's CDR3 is CALWEPALNYYKKLF. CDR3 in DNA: TGTGCCTTGTGGGAGCCCGCCTTGAATTATTATAAAAAACTCTTT.

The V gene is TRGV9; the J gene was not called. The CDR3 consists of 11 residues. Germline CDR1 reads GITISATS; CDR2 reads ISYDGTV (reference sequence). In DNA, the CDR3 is TGTGCCTTGTGGGAGCCCCGTGGTAAGCTCTTT. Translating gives CALWEPRGKLF.

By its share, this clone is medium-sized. CDR3 residues: CALWEVFRTQSSGPLRLQQELGKKIKVF. CDR3 DNA sequence: TGTGCCTTGTGGGAGGTGTTCCGAACCCAAAGTTCAGGCCCTTTACGCCTTCAACAAGAGTTGGGCAAAAAAATCAAGGTATTT. The V gene is TRGV9, the J gene TRGJP. CDR1 is GITISATS, CDR2 ISYDGTV, per germline (reference sequence). Trimming at V came to 0 bases and at J to 4 bases, leaving 36 bases not matched to a gene. CDR3 size: 28 residues.

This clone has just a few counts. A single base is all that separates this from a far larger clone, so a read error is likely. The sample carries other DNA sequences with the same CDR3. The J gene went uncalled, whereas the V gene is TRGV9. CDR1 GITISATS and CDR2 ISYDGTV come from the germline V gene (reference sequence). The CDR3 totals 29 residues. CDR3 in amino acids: CALWEVQKVGLAVEQHWLSQVSIGRIQHF. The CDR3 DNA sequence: TGTGCCTTGTGGGAGGTGCAGAAGGTGGGATTGGCAGTGGAACAACACTGGTTGTCACAGGTAAGTATCGGAAGGATACAACATTTC.

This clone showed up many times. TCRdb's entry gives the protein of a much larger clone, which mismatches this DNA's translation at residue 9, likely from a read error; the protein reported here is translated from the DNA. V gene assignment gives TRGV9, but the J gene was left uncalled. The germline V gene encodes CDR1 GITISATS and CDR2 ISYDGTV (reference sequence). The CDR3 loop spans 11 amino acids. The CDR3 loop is CALWVCPKELF. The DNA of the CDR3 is TGTGCCTTGTGGGTTTGCCCTAAGGAACTCTTT.

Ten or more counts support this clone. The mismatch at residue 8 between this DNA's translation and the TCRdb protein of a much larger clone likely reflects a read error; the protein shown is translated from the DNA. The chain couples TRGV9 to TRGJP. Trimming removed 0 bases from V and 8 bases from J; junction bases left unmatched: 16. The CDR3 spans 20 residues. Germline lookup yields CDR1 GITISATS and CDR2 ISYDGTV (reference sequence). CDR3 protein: CALWEVEKWGKKLGKKIKVF. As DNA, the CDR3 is TGTGCCTTGTGGGAGGTGGAGAAATGGGGCAAAAAGTTGGGCAAAAAAATCAAGGTATTT.

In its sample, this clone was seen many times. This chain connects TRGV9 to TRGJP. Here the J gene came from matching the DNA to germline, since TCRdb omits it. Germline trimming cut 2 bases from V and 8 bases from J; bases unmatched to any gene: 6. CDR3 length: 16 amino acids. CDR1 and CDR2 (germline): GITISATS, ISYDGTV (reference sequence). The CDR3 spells CALWEAPQLGKKIKVF. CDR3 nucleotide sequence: TGTGCCTTGTGGGAGGCCCCCCAGTTGGGCAAAAAAATCAAGGTATTT.

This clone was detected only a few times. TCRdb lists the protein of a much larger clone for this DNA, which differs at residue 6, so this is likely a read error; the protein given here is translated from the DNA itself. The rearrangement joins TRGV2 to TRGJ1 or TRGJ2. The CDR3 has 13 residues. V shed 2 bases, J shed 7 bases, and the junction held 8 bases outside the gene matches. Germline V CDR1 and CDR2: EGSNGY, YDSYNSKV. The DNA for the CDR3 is TGTGCCACCTGGGACGAGGCGAGGTATAAGAAACTCTTT. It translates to CATWDEARYKKLF.

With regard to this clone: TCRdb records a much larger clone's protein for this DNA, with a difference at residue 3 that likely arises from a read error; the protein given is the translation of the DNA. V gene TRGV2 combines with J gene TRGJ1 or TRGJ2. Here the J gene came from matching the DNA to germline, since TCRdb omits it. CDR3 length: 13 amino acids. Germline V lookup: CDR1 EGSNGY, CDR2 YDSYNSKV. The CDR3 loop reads CAAWDAHIYKKLF. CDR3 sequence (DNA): TGTGCCGCCTGGGACGCACATATTTATAAGAAACTCTTT.

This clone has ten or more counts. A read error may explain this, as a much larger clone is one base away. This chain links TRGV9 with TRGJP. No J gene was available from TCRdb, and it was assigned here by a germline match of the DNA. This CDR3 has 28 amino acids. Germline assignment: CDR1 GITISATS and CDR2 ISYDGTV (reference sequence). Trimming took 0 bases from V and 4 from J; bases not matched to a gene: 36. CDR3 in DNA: TGTGCCTTGTGGGAGGTGTTCCGAACCAAAAGTTCAGGCCCTTTACGCCTTCAACAAGAGTTGGGCAAAAAAATCAAGGTATTT. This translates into CALWEVFRTKSSGPLRLQQELGKKIKVF.